This T cell receptor (beta chain) was observed in a study of blood T cell repertoires in COVID-19. As for the study in general: The United States, Italy and Spain provided the acute and convalescent COVID-19 samples. Sources were T cells, B-cell-depleted T cells, or PBMCs; the material itself was cDNA or gDNA.

Germline CDR1 reads LNHNV; CDR2 reads YYDKDF (reference sequence). The CDR3 runs to 14 residues. V was cut by 4 bases and J by 1 base, with 10 bases left in between. Per the study methods: Counts of nucleated cells, estimated from reference gene primer amplification, were obtained. Some clones are missing from TCRdb's copy, which holds only in-frame ones; the method was immunoSEQ multiplex PCR. Clone size and the V and J calls come from that table; the DNA yielded D and trimming. The sample includes 300,000 to 400,000 clones, 80% to 90% of them seen just once. Material: peripheral blood. This rearrangement joins TRBV15 to TRBJ2-5, with a possible D match to TRBD1 (6 bases). The source of this sequence is a middle-aged man with active or convalescent COVID-19. DNA for the CDR3: TGTGCCACCAGCAAAAGGACAGTCCAAGAGACCCAGTACTTC. It codes for CATSKRTVQETQYF. The full variable domain, completed using reference TRBV15 and TRBJ2-5, is DAMVIQNPRYQVTQFGKPVTLSCSQTLNHNVMYWYQQKSSQAPKLLFHYYDKDFNNEADTPDNFQSRRPNTSFCFLDIRSPGLGDTAMYLCATSKRTVQETQYFGPGTRLLVL.